This T cell receptor beta chain was identified during a study of OX40 agonist ivuxolimab in advanced cancers. As for the study in general: Three patients had partial responses: one hepatocellular carcinoma, two cutaneous melanoma. General study findings and limits: Average numbers of expanded clones were greater in CD8+ T cells than in CD4+.

V lost 0 bases, J lost 3 bases, and 12 bases lay in between. In germline, CDR1 is GTSNPN, CDR2 SVGIG (reference sequence). CDR3 length: 15 residues. Assay used: immunoSEQ multiplex PCR; TCRdb lists only in-frame clones, some missing. The table has tens of thousands of clones, more than 75% seen once. A note on this clone: What it binds is unknown.

This sequence was found in an adult with an advanced solid tumor such as melanoma, head and neck, liver or kidney cancer. This specimen was CD4+ or CD8+ T cells sorted from blood, taken in a trial of the OX40 agonist ivuxolimab. The chain combines TRBV30 with TRBJ1-5; D unresolved. CDR3 loop: CAWSVPGSFNQPQHF. The CDR3 nucleotides are TGTGCCTGGAGTGTACCTGGGAGTTTCAATCAGCCCCAGCATTTT.